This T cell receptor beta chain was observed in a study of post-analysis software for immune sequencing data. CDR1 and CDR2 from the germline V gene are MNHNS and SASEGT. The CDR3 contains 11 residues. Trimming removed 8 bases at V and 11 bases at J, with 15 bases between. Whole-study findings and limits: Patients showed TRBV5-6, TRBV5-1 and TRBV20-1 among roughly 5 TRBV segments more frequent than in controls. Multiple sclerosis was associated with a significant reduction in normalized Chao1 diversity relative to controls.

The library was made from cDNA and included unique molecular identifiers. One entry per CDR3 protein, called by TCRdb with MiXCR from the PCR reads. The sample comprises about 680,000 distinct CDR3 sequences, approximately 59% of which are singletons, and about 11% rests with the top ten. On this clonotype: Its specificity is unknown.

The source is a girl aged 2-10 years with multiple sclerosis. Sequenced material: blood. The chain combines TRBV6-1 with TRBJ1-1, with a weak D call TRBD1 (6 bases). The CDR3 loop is CASGGTGRAFF. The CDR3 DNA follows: TGTGCCAGCGGAGGAACAGGGAGGGCTTTCTTT.